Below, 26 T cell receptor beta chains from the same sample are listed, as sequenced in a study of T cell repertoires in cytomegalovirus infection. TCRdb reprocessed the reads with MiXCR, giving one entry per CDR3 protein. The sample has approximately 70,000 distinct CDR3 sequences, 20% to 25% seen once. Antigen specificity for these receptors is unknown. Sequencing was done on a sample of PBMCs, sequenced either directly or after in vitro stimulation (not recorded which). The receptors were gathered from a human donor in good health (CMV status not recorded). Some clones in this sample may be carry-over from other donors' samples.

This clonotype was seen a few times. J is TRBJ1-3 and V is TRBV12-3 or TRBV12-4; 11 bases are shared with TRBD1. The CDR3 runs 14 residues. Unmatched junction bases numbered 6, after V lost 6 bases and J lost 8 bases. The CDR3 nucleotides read TGTGCCAGCAGCCCGGGACAGGGGGTGTACACCATATATTTT. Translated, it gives CASSPGQGVYTIYF.

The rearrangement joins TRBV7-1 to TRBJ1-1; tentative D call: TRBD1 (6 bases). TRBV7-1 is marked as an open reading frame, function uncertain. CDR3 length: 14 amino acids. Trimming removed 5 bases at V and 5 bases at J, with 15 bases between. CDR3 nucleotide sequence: TGTGCCAGCAGCGCAAGCCAGGGGAGGACTGAAGCTTTCTTT. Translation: CASSASQGRTEAFF.

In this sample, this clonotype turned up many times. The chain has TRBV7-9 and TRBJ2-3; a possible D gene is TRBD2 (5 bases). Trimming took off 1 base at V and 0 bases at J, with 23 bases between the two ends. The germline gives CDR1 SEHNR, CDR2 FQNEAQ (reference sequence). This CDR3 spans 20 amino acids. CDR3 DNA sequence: TGTGCCAGCAGCTTAGACTATCTTCAACAGACCGGGAAAAGCACAGATACGCAGTATTTT. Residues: CASSLDYLQQTGKSTDTQYF.

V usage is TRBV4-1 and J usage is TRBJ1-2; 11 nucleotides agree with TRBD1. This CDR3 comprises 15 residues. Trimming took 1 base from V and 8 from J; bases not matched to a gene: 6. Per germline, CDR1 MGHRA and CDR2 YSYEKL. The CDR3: CASSQGGQGARGYTF. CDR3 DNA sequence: TGCGCCAGCAGCCAAGGAGGACAGGGGGCCCGCGGCTACACCTTC.

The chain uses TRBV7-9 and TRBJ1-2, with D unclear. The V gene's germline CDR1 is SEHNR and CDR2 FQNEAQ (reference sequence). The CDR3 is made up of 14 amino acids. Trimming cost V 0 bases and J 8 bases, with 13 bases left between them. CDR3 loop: CASSLAGQMRGYTF. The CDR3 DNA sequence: TGTGCCAGCAGCTTAGCAGGGCAGATGAGGGGCTACACCTTC.

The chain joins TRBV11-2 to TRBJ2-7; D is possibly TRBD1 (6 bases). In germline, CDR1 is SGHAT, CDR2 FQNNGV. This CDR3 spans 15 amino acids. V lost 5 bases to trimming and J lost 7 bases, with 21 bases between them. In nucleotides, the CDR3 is TGTGCCAGCAGCATCCAGGGGCAGGGGTCTTTTGAGCAGTACGTC. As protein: CASSIQGQGSFEQYV.

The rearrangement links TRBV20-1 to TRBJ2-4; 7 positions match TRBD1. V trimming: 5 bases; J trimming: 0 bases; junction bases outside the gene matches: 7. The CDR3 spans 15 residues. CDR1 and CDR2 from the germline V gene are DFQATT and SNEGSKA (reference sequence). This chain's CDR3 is CSAPRTGLAKNIQYF. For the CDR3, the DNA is TGCAGTGCTCCCAGGACAGGACTAGCCAAAAACATTCAGTACTTC.

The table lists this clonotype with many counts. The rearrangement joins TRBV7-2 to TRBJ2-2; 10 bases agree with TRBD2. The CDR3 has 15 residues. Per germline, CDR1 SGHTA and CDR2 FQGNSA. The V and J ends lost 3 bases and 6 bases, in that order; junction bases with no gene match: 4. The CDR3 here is CASSFAGLASGELFF. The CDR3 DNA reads TGTGCCAGCAGCTTCGCGGGACTAGCGTCCGGGGAGCTGTTTTTT.

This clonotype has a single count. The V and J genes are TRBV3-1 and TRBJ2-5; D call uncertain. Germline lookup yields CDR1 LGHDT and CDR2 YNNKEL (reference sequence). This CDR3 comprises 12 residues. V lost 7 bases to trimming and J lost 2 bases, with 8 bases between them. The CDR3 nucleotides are TGTGCCAGCATCGGATCGCAAGAGACCCAGTACTTC. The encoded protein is CASIGSQETQYF.

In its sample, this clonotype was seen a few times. The CDR3: CSAHSDLAGGTFYNEQFF. The CDR3 nucleotides read TGCAGTGCCCACTCCGACCTAGCGGGAGGCACTTTCTACAATGAGCAGTTCTTC. This rearrangement joins TRBV20-1 to TRBJ2-1; TRBD2 aligns across 11 bases. Unmatched junction bases numbered 16, after V lost 6 bases and J lost 3 bases. CDR3 size: 18 residues. CDR1 and CDR2 (germline): DFQATT, SNEGSKA (reference sequence).

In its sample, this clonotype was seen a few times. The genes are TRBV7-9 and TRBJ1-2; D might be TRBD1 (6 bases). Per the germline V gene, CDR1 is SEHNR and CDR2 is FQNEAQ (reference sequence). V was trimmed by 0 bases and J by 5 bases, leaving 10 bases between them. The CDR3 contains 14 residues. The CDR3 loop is CASSLAAGAYGYTF. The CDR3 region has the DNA TGTGCCAGCAGCTTAGCGGCGGGGGCGTATGGCTACACCTTC.

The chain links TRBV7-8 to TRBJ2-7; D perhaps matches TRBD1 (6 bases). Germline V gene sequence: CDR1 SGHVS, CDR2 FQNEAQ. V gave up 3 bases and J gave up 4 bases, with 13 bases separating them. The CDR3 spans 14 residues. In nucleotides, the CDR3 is TGTGCCAGCAGCTTCCAGGGGAGACTGTACGAGCAGTACGTC. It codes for CASSFQGRLYEQYV.

The CDR3 nucleotides are TGTGCCAGCAATATGGGACAGGACAATCAGCCCCAGCATTTT. Its protein product is CASNMGQDNQPQHF. The rearrangement joins TRBV12-3 or TRBV12-4 to TRBJ1-5; TRBD1 matches at 8 bases. This CDR3 comprises 14 residues. The junction had 5 bases not matched to a gene; V was cut back by 7 bases and J by 3 bases.

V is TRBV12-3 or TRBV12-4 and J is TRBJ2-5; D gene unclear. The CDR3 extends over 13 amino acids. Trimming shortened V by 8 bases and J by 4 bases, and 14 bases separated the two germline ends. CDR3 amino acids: CASGPTSAETQYF. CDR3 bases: TGTGCCAGCGGGCCAACCTCAGCAGAGACCCAGTACTTC.

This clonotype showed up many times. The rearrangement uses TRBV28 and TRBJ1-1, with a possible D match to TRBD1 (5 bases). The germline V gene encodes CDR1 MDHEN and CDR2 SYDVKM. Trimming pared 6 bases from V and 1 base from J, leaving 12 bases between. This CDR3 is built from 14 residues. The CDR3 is CASSLSGGNTEAFF. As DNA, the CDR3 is TGTGCCAGCAGCCTGAGCGGGGGGAACACTGAAGCTTTCTTT.

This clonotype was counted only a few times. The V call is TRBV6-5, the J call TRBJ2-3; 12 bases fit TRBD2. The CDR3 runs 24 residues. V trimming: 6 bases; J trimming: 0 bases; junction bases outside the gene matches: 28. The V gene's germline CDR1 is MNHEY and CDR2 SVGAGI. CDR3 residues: CASSPDKLAGGGDYIDGSTDTQYF. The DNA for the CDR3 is TGTGCCAGCAGCCCCGACAAACTAGCGGGAGGAGGTGATTATATAGACGGAAGCACAGATACGCAGTATTTT.

CDR3 loop: CSASMDSATNEKLFF. Written as DNA, the CDR3 is TGCAGTGCCTCGATGGACAGTGCAACTAATGAAAAACTGTTTTTT. The chain uses TRBV20-1 and TRBJ1-4; D perhaps matches TRBD1 (6 bases). The CDR3 is 15 residues long. The V gene lost 6 bases and the J gene lost 0 bases, with 14 bases spanning the gap. CDR1 and CDR2 (germline): DFQATT, SNEGSKA (reference sequence).

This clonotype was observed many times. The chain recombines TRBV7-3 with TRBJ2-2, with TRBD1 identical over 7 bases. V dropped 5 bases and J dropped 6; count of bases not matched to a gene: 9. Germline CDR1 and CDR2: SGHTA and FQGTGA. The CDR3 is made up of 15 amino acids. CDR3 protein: CASSPWGQRSGELFF. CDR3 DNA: TGTGCCAGCAGCCCATGGGGACAGAGGTCCGGGGAGCTGTTTTTT.

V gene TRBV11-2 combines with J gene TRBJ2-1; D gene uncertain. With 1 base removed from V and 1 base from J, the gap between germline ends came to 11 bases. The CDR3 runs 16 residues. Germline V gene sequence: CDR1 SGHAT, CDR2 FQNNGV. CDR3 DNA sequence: TGTGCCAGCAGCTTAGTGGGTCAGACTTCCTACAATGAGCAGTTCTTC. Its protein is CASSLVGQTSYNEQFF.

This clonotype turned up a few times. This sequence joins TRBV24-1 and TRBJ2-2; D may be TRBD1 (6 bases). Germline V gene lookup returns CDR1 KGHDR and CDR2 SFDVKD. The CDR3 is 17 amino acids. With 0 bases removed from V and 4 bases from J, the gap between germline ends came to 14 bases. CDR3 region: CATSDLTAGVVTGELFF. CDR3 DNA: TGTGCCACCAGTGATTTGACGGCAGGGGTGGTCACCGGGGAGCTGTTTTTT.

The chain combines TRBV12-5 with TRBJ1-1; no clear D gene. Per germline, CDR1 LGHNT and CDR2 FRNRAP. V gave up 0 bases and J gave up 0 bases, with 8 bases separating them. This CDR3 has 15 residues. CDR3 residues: CASGLVRGLNTEAFF. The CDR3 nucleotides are TGTGCTAGTGGTTTGGTACGCGGGTTGAACACTGAAGCTTTCTTT. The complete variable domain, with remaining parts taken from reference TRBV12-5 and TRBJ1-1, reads DARVTQTPRHKVTEMGQEVTMRCQPILGHNTVFWYRQTMMQGLELLAYFRNRAPLDDSGMPKDRFSAEMPDATLATLKIQPSEPRDSAVYFCASGLVRGLNTEAFFGQGTRLTVV.

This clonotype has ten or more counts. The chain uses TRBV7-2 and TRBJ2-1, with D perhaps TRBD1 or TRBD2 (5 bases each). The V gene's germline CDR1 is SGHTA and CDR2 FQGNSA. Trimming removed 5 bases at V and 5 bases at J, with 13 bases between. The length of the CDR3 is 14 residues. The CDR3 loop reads CASSPMWGNNEQFF. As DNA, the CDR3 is TGTGCCAGCAGCCCAATGTGGGGGAACAATGAGCAGTTCTTC.

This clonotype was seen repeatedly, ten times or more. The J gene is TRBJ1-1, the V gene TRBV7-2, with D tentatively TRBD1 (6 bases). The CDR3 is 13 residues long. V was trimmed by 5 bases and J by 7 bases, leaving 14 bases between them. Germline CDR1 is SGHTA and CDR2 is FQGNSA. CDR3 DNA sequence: TGTGCCAGCAGCCGACAGGCGCCCGATGAAGCTTTCTTT. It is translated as CASSRQAPDEAFF.

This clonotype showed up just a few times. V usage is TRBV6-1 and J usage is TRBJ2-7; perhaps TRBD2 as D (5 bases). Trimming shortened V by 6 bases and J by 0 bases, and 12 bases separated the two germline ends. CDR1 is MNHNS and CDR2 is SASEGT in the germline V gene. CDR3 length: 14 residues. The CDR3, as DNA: TGTGCCAGCAGAGAGCGGTTAAGCTCCTACGAGCAGTACGTC. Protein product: CASRERLSSYEQYV.

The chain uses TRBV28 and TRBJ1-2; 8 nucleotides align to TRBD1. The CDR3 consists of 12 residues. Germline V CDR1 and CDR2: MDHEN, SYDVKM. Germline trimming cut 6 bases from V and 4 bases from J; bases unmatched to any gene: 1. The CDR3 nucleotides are TGTGCCAGCAGAACAGGGGGCTATGGCTACACCTTC. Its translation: CASRTGGYGYTF.

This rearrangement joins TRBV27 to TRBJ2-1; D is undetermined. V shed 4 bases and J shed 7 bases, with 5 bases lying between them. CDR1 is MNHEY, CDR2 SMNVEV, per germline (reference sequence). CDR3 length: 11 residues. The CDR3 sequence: CASSYINEQFF. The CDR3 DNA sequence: TGTGCCAGCAGTTACATAAATGAGCAGTTCTTC.